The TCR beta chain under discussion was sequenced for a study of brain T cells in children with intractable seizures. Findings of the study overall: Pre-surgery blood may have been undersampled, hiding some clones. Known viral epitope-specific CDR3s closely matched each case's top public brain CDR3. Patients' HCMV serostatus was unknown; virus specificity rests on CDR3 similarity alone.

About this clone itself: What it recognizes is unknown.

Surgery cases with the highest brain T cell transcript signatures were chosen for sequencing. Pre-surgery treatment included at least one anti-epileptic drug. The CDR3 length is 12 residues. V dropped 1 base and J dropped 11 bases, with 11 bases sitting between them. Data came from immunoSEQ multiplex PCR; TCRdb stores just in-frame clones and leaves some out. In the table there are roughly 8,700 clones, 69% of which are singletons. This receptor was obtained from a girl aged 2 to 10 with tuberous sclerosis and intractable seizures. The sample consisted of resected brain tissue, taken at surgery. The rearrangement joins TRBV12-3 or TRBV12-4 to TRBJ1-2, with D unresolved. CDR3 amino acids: CASSLVPTRYTF. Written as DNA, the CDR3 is TGTGCCAGCAGTTTAGTCCCGACGAGATACACCTTC.